Presented here are 14 T cell receptor beta chains from one specimen sequenced in a study of PD-1 blockade in mismatch repair-deficient tumors. Clones were sequenced by immunoSEQ multiplex PCR, and TCRdb holds only the in-frame ones, with some missing. The table records 40,000 to 60,000 clones, more than 65% of them present only once. This material consisted of PBMCs, taken before pembrolizumab treatment. The receptors here all came from an adult with mismatch repair-deficient cancer.

The rearrangement uses TRBV15 and TRBJ2-3, with TRBD2 identical over 11 bases. The junction had 8 bases not matched to a gene; V was cut back by 8 bases and J by 4 bases. Looked up from germline, CDR1 is LNHNV and CDR2 is YYDKDF (reference sequence). The CDR3 is made up of 15 amino acids. Written as DNA, the CDR3 is TGTGCCACCCGTGTGGCTAGCGGGAGGTCAGATACGCAGTATTTT. Encoded protein: CATRVASGRSDTQYF.

V usage is TRBV11-3 and J usage is TRBJ2-1; weak D call: TRBD1 (6 bases). The CDR3 is made up of 14 amino acids. V dropped 3 bases and J dropped 8 bases, with 14 bases sitting between them. Germline CDR1 and CDR2: SGHNT and YENEEA. This CDR3 is CASSLAHQGYEQFF. CDR3 DNA: TGTGCCAGCAGCTTGGCCCACCAGGGGTATGAGCAGTTCTTC. The complete variable domain, with remaining parts taken from reference TRBV11-3 and TRBJ2-1, reads EAGVVQSPRYKIIEKKQPVAFWCNPISGHNTLYWYLQNLGQGPELLIRYENEEAVDDSQLPKDRFSAERLKGVDSTLKIQPAELGDSAVYLCASSLAHQGYEQFFGPGTRLTVL.

The chain combines TRBV2 with TRBJ1-1; TRBD1 might be the D (5 bases). CDR1 and CDR2 (germline): SNHLY, FYNNEI. Trimming stripped 7 bases from V and 0 bases from J, with 9 bases between. The CDR3 totals 13 residues. CDR3 in DNA: TGTGCCAGCAAGGGACTGATGAACACTGAAGCTTTCTTT. Residues: CASKGLMNTEAFF.

This clone was seen a single time. The chain combines TRBV29-1 with TRBJ2-1; 9 nucleotides align to TRBD1. V dropped 7 bases and J dropped 8; count of bases not matched to a gene: 12. This CDR3 has 14 amino acids. The germline gives CDR1 SQVTM, CDR2 ANQGSEA. The CDR3 sequence is CSANGGTGRHEQFF. CDR3 nucleotides: TGCAGCGCCAATGGGGGGACAGGGCGTCATGAGCAGTTCTTC.

The chain links TRBV25-1 to TRBJ1-2, with TRBD1 matching over 7 bases. Germline V gives CDR1 MGHDK, CDR2 SYGVNS. CDR3 size: 13 residues. Trimming at V came to 7 bases and at J to 4 bases, leaving 6 bases not matched to a gene. This CDR3 reads CASTATGFYGYTF. In nucleotides, the CDR3 is TGTGCCAGCACCGCGACAGGGTTCTATGGCTACACCTTC.

The chain uses TRBV18 and TRBJ2-5; D gene uncertain. The V and J ends lost 1 base and 1 base respectively, with 7 bases between them. The CDR3 consists of 14 residues. The germline V gene encodes CDR1 KGHSH and CDR2 LQKENI. CDR3 bases: TGTGCCAGCTCACCACAGGCAGCCCAAGAGACCCAGTACTTC. It codes for CASSPQAAQETQYF. The full variable domain, completed using reference TRBV18 and TRBJ2-5, is NAGVMQNPRHLVRRRGQEARLRCSPMKGHSHVYWYRQLPEEGLKFMVYLQKENIIDESGMPKERFSAEFPKEGPSILRIQQVVRGDSAAYFCASSPQAAQETQYFGPGTRLLVL.

The V call is TRBV7-3, the J call TRBJ2-6, with D unclear. V shed 4 bases and J shed 0 bases, with 7 bases lying between them. This CDR3 is built from 15 residues. Germline loops: CDR1 SGHTA, CDR2 FQGTGA. This CDR3 reads CASSSVFSGANVLTF. CDR3 DNA: TGTGCCAGCAGCTCGGTTTTCTCTGGGGCCAACGTCCTGACTTTC.

This sequence joins TRBV6-5 and TRBJ1-2; tentatively, D is TRBD1 (6 bases). From germline, CDR1 is MNHEY and CDR2 SVGAGI. The germline V and J ends were trimmed by 6 bases and 4 bases, with 18 bases remaining between them. The CDR3 consists of 15 residues. CDR3 DNA sequence: TGTGCCAGCAGCCGAAGTCAGGGGAATATCTATGGCTACACCTTC. Encoded protein: CASSRSQGNIYGYTF.

The chain has TRBV4-1 and TRBJ2-7; D remains unclear. Trimming took 5 bases from V and 0 from J, leaving 8 bases between them. The CDR3 totals 13 residues. The germline V gene encodes CDR1 MGHRA and CDR2 YSYEKL. CDR3 region: CASSSWSSYEQYF. As DNA, the CDR3 is TGCGCCAGCAGCTCCTGGAGCTCCTACGAGCAGTACTTC.

The chain has TRBV7-2 and TRBJ2-7; 11 bases line up with TRBD2. The germline V gene encodes CDR1 SGHTA and CDR2 FQGNSA. CDR3 length: 16 amino acids. V dropped 1 base and J dropped 2; count of bases not matched to a gene: 4. In nucleotides, the CDR3 is TGTGCCAGCAGCTTAGAGTCGACTAGCGGGACCTACGAGCAGTACTTC. This sequence encodes CASSLESTSGTYEQYF.

The V gene is TRBV18, the J gene TRBJ1-2, with 7 bases aligning to TRBD1. The CDR3 is 14 amino acids. CDR1 is KGHSH, CDR2 LQKENI, per germline. Trimming took 0 bases from V and 8 from J; bases not matched to a gene: 6. The CDR3 sequence: CASSPPTGNDGYTF. The CDR3 coding sequence is TGTGCCAGCTCACCACCGACAGGGAACGACGGCTACACCTTC.

This sequence joins TRBV4-1 and TRBJ1-1; possibly TRBD1 for D (5 bases). V shed 1 base and J shed 8 bases, with 11 bases lying between them. This CDR3 contains 13 residues. Germline V lookup: CDR1 MGHRA, CDR2 YSYEKL. The DNA for the CDR3 is TGCGCCAGCAGCCAAGGGGGCATACAAGAAGCTTTCTTT. It codes for CASSQGGIQEAFF.

This clone was counted between two and nine times. The chain combines TRBV25-1 with TRBJ1-4; 8 nucleotides align to TRBD1. This CDR3 has 13 amino acids. The V and J ends lost 6 bases and 10 bases, in that order; junction bases with no gene match: 7. Germline CDR1 MGHDK, CDR2 SYGVNS. CDR3: CASSLRGRGKLFF. The DNA of the CDR3 is TGTGCCAGCAGCCTCAGGGGGCGAGGAAAACTGTTTTTT. Supplemented by reference TRBV25-1 and TRBJ1-4, the full variable domain reads EADIYQTPRYLVIGTGKKITLECSQTMGHDKMYWYQQDPGMELHLIHYSYGVNSTEKGDLSSESTVSRIRTEHFPLTLESARPSHTSQYLCASSLRGRGKLFFGSGTQLSVL.

This sequence joins TRBV27 and TRBJ2-1, with D tentatively TRBD2 (5 bases). V was pared by 8 bases and J by 6 bases, with 11 bases between. CDR1 is MNHEY and CDR2 is SMNVEV in the germline V gene (reference sequence). This CDR3 comprises 12 residues. CDR3 in amino acids: CASADYSNEQFF. The CDR3 nucleotides read TGTGCCAGCGCTGACTACAGCAATGAGCAGTTCTTC.